These T cell receptor beta chains were read from a single sample in a study of response to subunit inactivated influenza vaccine. From the RT-PCR reads, TCRdb called clonotypes with MiXCR, one entry per CDR3 protein. The table has roughly 570,000 distinct CDR3 sequences, 11% to 15% seen once. This specimen was PBMCs from blood, taken 11 to 12 days after vaccination. The receptors derive from a man over 45 who received an inactivated influenza vaccine. CDR3s include the opening cysteine and the closing phenylalanine or tryptophan. D genes are given only for firm matches. Size tells how often a clone was seen (once, few, many) or the class of an expanded clone, and some rows leave it out.

>NA|TRBV11-2|12|TRBJ2-3|NA
CASSLVREPQYF
TGTGCCAGCAGCTTAGTCAGGGAACCGCAGTATTTT
>few|TRBV24-1|16|TRBJ2-5|NA
CATSDPLTEDQETQYF
TGTGCCACCAGTGATCCCCTTACAGAAGACCAAGAGACCCAGTACTTC
>many|TRBV12-3/TRBV12-4|16|TRBJ2-1|NA
CASSYRDASDYNEQFF
TGTGCCAGCAGTTATCGGGACGCCTCTGACTACAATGAGCAGTTCTTC
>NA|TRBV5-5|16|TRBJ1-5|NA
CASSLEAAGPNQPQHF
TGTGCCAGCAGCTTGGAGGCGGCAGGGCCCAATCAGCCCCAGCATTTT
>NA|TRBV6-5|15|TRBJ1-5|NA
CASSYRGGRGQPQHF
TGTGCCAGCAGTTACAGGGGGGGAAGGGGTCAGCCCCAGCATTTT
>many|TRBV29-1|12|TRBJ2-3|NA
CSVGDPADTQYF
TGCAGCGTTGGGGATCCGGCAGATACGCAGTATTTT
>few|TRBV20-1|15|TRBJ1-5|NA
CSARDRVSSNQPQHF
TGCAGTGCTAGAGACAGGGTCTCGAGCAATCAGCCCCAGCATTTT
>few|TRBV28|16|TRBJ2-7|NA
CASSLLLGAGSYEQYF
TGTGCCAGCAGTTTATTATTGGGGGCCGGCTCCTACGAGCAGTACTTC
>few|TRBV5-5|14|TRBJ2-3|NA
CASSLKGTTDTQYF
TGTGCCAGCAGCTTGAAGGGGACCACAGATACGCAGTATTTT
>few|TRBV29-1|13|TRBJ2-3|NA
CSATWSSTDTQYF
TGCAGCGCCACCTGGTCTAGCACAGATACGCAGTATTTT
>once|TRBV6-1|14|TRBJ1-5|TRBD1
CASKWTGVFQPQHF
TGTGCCAGCAAGTGGACAGGGGTTTTTCAGCCCCAGCATTTT
>many|TRBV5-1|14|TRBJ2-1|TRBD1
CASSRDSSYNEQFF
TGCGCCAGCAGCCGGGACAGCTCCTACAATGAGCAGTTCTTC
>few|TRBV18|17|TRBJ2-7|TRBD2
CASSPISGRGANYEQYF
TGTGCCAGCTCACCAATCTCCGGGCGGGGGGCAAATTACGAGCAGTACTTC
>few|TRBV19|14|TRBJ1-2|NA
CASSIVATDYGYTF
TGTGCCAGTAGTATAGTGGCCACGGACTATGGCTACACCTTC
>few|TRBV21-1|14|TRBJ2-7|NA
CANRTGCSSYEQYF
TGTGCCAATAGGACAGGGTGTAGCTCCTACGAGCAGTACTTC
>many|TRBV12-3/TRBV12-4|15|TRBJ2-2|NA
CASSLMTTGPGELFF
TGTGCCAGCAGTTTAATGACTACCGGTCCCGGGGAGCTGTTTTTT
>many|TRBV5-1|15|TRBJ2-7|TRBD2
CASSPGLAGGYEQYF
TGCGCCAGCAGCCCGGGACTAGCGGGGGGCTACGAGCAGTACTTC
>NA|TRBV6-5|16|TRBJ2-2|NA
CASSYYSGAITGELFF
TGTGCCAGCAGTTACTATTCCGGGGCAATCACCGGGGAGCTGTTTTTT
>few|TRBV4-3|16|TRBJ2-7|TRBD1
CASSRNQGQGSYEQYF
TGCGCCAGCAGCCGGAACCAGGGACAGGGGTCCTACGAGCAGTACTTC
>NA|TRBV5-5|15|TRBJ2-7|TRBD2
CASSLDTGLAGAHIF
TGTGCCAGCAGCTTGGATACGGGACTAGCGGGAGCCCACATCTTC
>few|TRBV7-2|16|TRBJ2-7|TRBD2
CASSLADGAGAYEQYF
TGTGCCAGCAGCTTAGCTGACGGAGCGGGAGCCTACGAGCAGTACTTC
>NA|TRBV20-1|14|TRBJ2-1|NA
CSLERVAHHNEQFF
TGCAGCCTTGAGAGAGTAGCGCACCACAATGAGCAGTTCTTC
>NA|TRBV20-1|14|TRBJ2-3|NA
CSARPREIPDTQYF
TGCAGTGCTAGACCGCGGGAAATTCCAGATACGCAGTATTTT
>NA|TRBV6-5|12|TRBJ2-2|TRBD1
CARTGVAGELFF
TGTGCCAGGACAGGGGTAGCCGGGGAGCTGTTTTTT
>once|TRBV4-2|17|TRBJ1-2|NA
CASSQGPKQSFNYGYTF
TGTGCCAGCAGCCAAGGACCAAAACAGTCCTTCAACTATGGCTACACCTTC
>few|TRBV15|15|TRBJ1-2|NA
CATSREKTVPYGYTF
TGTGCCACCAGCAGAGAAAAAACAGTTCCCTATGGCTACACCTTC
>many|TRBV6-2/TRBV6-3|15|TRBJ2-7|NA
CASSYFSDGSYEQYF
TGTGCCAGCAGTTACTTCTCGGACGGATCCTACGAGCAGTACTTC
>many|TRBV7-2|15|TRBJ1-5|NA
CASSLRSAASQPQHF
TGTGCCAGCAGCTTAAGATCGGCGGCTAGCCAGCCCCAGCATTTT
>once|TRBV28|13|TRBJ1-5|NA
CASSDSYNQPQHF
TGTGCCAGCTCTGACAGTTACAATCAGCCCCAGCATTTT
>NA|TRBV10-2|15|TRBJ2-5|NA
CASRKGPFGGETQYF
TGCGCCAGCCGAAAAGGACCCTTCGGAGGGGAGACCCAGTACTTC
>few|TRBV7-9|12|TRBJ2-1|NA
CASSSHLGEQFF
TGTGCCAGCAGCTCACACTTGGGTGAGCAGTTCTTC
>NA|TRBV21-1|15|TRBJ1-1|NA
CASSKARGRLSEAFF
TGTGCCAGCAGCAAAGCGCGGGGGAGGCTCAGTGAAGCTTTCTTT
>NA|TRBV7-9|14|TRBJ2-7|TRBD1
CASSLVQGVVEQYF
TGTGCCAGCAGCTTAGTCCAGGGGGTGGTCGAGCAGTACTTC
>few|TRBV4-2|16|TRBJ2-7|NA
CASSYNTQGVVDEQYF
TGTGCCAGCAGCTACAACACACAAGGGGTGGTTGACGAGCAGTACTTC
>few|TRBV6-9|16|TRBJ2-5|TRBD2
CASSYRASGRHETQYF
TGTGCCAGCAGTTATAGGGCTAGCGGGAGGCATGAGACCCAGTACTTC